These T cell receptor beta chains were read from a single sample in a study of radiation and T cells in renal cell carcinoma. This table comes from immunoSEQ multiplex PCR, and its TCRdb copy is limited to in-frame clones, with some not included. The sample records around 140,000 clones, about nine tenths being singletons. The specimen comprised blood, sampled from a patient whose treatment included radiotherapy and nephrectomy. These receptors all come from a woman in her seventies with renal cell carcinoma. CDR3s include the opening cysteine and the closing phenylalanine or tryptophan. A D gene is named only where the DNA matches it firmly. Clone size is stated in some rows and not others, as once, few, many or a class when expanded.

D gene,V gene,J gene,clone size,CDR3 protein,CDR3 DNA
NA,TRBV11-3,TRBJ1-1,NA,CASSLSGDTEAFF,TGTGCCAGCAGCTTGTCGGGTGACACTGAAGCTTTCTTT
NA,TRBV20-1,TRBJ2-7,NA,CSATSNYEQYF,TGCAGTGCTACGTCCAACTACGAGCAGTACTTC
TRBD2,TRBV7-2,TRBJ2-3,NA,CASSKLAGDTDTQYF,TGTGCCAGCAGCAAACTAGCGGGGGACACAGATACGCAGTATTTT
TRBD1,TRBV28,TRBJ1-2,NA,CASSFFDRGYGYTF,TGTGCCAGCAGTTTTTTTGACAGGGGCTATGGCTACACCTTC
NA,TRBV7-8,TRBJ2-3,NA,CASSFFRPGVSTDTQYF,TGTGCCAGCAGCTTTTTCCGCCCGGGGGTTAGCACAGATACGCAGTATTTT
TRBD1,TRBV5-4,TRBJ2-7,NA,CASSQDWTGVDEQYF,TGTGCCAGCAGCCAGGACTGGACAGGGGTCGACGAGCAGTACTTC
NA,TRBV19,TRBJ1-1,few,CASSDSLNTEAFF,TGTGCCAGTAGTGATTCGCTGAACACTGAAGCTTTCTTT
NA,TRBV7-2,TRBJ1-6,NA,CASSLWMTSEFYNSPLHF,TGTGCCAGCAGCTTATGGATGACATCGGAATTCTATAATTCACCCCTCCACTTT
NA,TRBV4-1,TRBJ2-5,once,CASSLDRDLQETQYF,TGCGCCAGCAGCTTAGACCGGGATCTCCAAGAGACCCAGTACTTC
NA,TRBV19,TRBJ2-3,NA,CASSIGIGPGTDTQYF,TGTGCCAGTAGTATAGGGATTGGCCCTGGCACAGATACGCAGTATTTT
NA,TRBV6-5,TRBJ2-1,NA,CASSLRDVAYNEQFF,TGTGCCAGCAGTTTGCGGGACGTAGCCTACAATGAGCAGTTCTTC
TRBD1,TRBV7-2,TRBJ1-1,NA,CASSYRTGPARSTEAFF,TGTGCCAGCAGCTACCGGACAGGGCCGGCAAGAAGCACTGAAGCTTTCTTT
TRBD1,TRBV18,TRBJ1-1,NA,CASSPSSGQANTEAFF,TGTGCCAGCTCACCTTCTTCGGGACAGGCGAACACTGAAGCTTTCTTT
TRBD1,TRBV7-2,TRBJ2-7,NA,CASSLGDRVFHEQYF,TGTGCCAGCAGCCTCGGGGACAGGGTATTCCACGAGCAGTACTTC
NA,TRBV15,TRBJ2-7,NA,CATSRDKRTPTRGIYEQYF,TGTGCCACCAGCAGAGATAAGCGGACTCCCACCCGGGGAATCTACGAGCAGTACTTC
TRBD1,TRBV2,TRBJ1-1,NA,CASSGGTGRGNTEAFF,TGTGCCAGCAGTGGCGGGACAGGGAGGGGTAACACTGAAGCTTTCTTT
NA,TRBV6-4,TRBJ2-1,NA,CASSDSGGGGADEQFF,TGTGCCAGCAGTGACAGTGGAGGGGGGGGCGCGGATGAGCAGTTCTTC
NA,TRBV28,TRBJ1-2,NA,CASSLQGYGYTF,TGTGCCAGCAGTTTACAGGGATATGGCTACACCTTC
TRBD1,TRBV6-5,TRBJ2-7,once,CASSTGDVGHEQYF,TGTGCCAGCAGTACAGGGGATGTAGGGCACGAGCAGTACTTC
NA,TRBV6-5,TRBJ1-1,NA,CASSYIPTNTEAFF,TGTGCCAGCAGTTACATCCCGACCAACACTGAAGCTTTCTTT
NA,TRBV28,TRBJ1-1,NA,CASSLSQRNTEAFF,TGTGCCAGCAGTTTATCGCAGAGAAACACTGAAGCTTTCTTT
NA,TRBV25-1,TRBJ2-4,once,CASSEPPSHIQYF,TGTGCCAGCAGTGAACCCCCATCGCACATTCAGTACTTC
NA,TRBV6-1,TRBJ2-2,NA,CAGSVSYTGELFF,TGTGCCGGTAGCGTATCCTACACCGGGGAGCTGTTTTTT
NA,TRBV2,TRBJ2-7,NA,CASSWGREEQYF,TGTGCCAGCAGCTGGGGGCGGGAAGAGCAGTACTTC
TRBD1,TRBV5-1,TRBJ2-2,NA,CASSSLRGQGNTGELFF,TGCGCCAGCAGCTCGCTCCGAGGACAGGGGAACACCGGGGAGCTGTTTTTT
NA,TRBV11-2,TRBJ1-3,NA,CASSLILSGNTIYF,TGTGCCAGCAGCTTAATTCTCTCTGGAAACACCATATATTTT
NA,TRBV4-3,TRBJ1-2,NA,CASSQEGGTYGYTF,TGCGCCAGCAGCCAAGAAGGCGGGACCTATGGCTACACCTTC
NA,TRBV5-4,TRBJ1-6,NA,CASIPAGSNPNSPLHF,TGTGCCAGCATCCCTGCAGGATCTAACCCTAATTCACCCCTCCACTTT
TRBD1,TRBV6-1,TRBJ2-3,NA,CASSVNRGSRDNTQYF,TGTGCCAGCAGTGTTAACAGGGGTTCCAGAGATAATACGCAGTATTTT
NA,TRBV5-5,TRBJ1-1,NA,CASSGTGGGGTEAFF,TGTGCCAGCAGTGGGACTGGAGGTGGGGGAACTGAAGCTTTCTTT
NA,TRBV7-9,TRBJ2-6,NA,CASSLEVGANVLTF,TGTGCCAGCAGCTTAGAGGTTGGGGCCAACGTCCTGACTTTC
TRBD1,TRBV5-1,TRBJ2-1,NA,CASSFDRVRGNEQFF,TGCGCCAGCAGCTTTGACAGGGTGAGAGGGAATGAGCAGTTCTTC
NA,TRBV19,TRBJ2-7,NA,CASSIGRIRSYEQYF,TGTGCCAGTAGTATTGGGCGGATTCGGTCCTACGAGCAGTACTTC
TRBD2,TRBV5-4,TRBJ2-5,NA,CASSLAGSGVQETQYF,TGTGCCAGCAGCCTGGCTGGTAGCGGGGTCCAAGAGACCCAGTACTTC
TRBD2,TRBV25-1,TRBJ2-3,few,CASTGTSGVATQYF,TGTGCCAGCACCGGTACTAGCGGGGTGGCTACGCAGTATTTT
NA,TRBV29-1,TRBJ2-5,NA,CSVDGGVQTQYF,TGCAGCGTTGACGGGGGTGTGCAGACCCAGTACTTC
TRBD2,TRBV11-3,TRBJ2-7,NA,CASSLDGSGGREQYF,TGTGCCAGCAGCTTAGATGGTTCGGGGGGAAGAGAGCAGTACTTC
TRBD1,TRBV27,TRBJ1-5,NA,CASSARRGTGNQPQHF,TGTGCCAGCAGTGCCCGTCGAGGGACAGGGAATCAGCCCCAGCATTTT
TRBD1,TRBV4-1,TRBJ2-3,NA,CASSISGTGGSTDTQYF,TGCGCCAGCAGTATATCCGGGACAGGGGGTTCGACAGATACGCAGTATTTT
TRBD1,TRBV27,TRBJ1-6,NA,CASSWTGTNSPLHF,TGTGCCAGCAGTTGGACAGGGACGAATTCACCCCTCCACTTT
NA,TRBV27,TRBJ2-3,NA,CASIHGYTISPFTDTQYF,TGTGCCAGCATTCACGGATATACGATTAGCCCGTTCACAGATACGCAGTATTTT
TRBD2,TRBV2,TRBJ2-1,NA,CASRLAGGSYNEQFF,TGTGCCAGCAGGCTAGCGGGGGGTAGCTACAATGAGCAGTTCTTC
TRBD1,TRBV15,TRBJ1-2,NA,CATSRPGQASGYTF,TGTGCCACCAGCAGGCCGGGACAGGCCTCTGGCTACACCTTC
TRBD1,TRBV19,TRBJ1-1,NA,CASSSGTGGGAFF,TGTGCCAGTAGTTCCGGGACAGGGGGAGGAGCTTTCTTT
NA,TRBV5-1,TRBJ1-1,few,CASSPWGTEAFF,TGCGCCAGCAGCCCATGGGGGACTGAAGCTTTCTTT
NA,TRBV5-1,TRBJ2-3,NA,CASSFGDRSTDTQYF,TGCGCCAGCAGCTTTGGCGACAGGAGCACAGATACGCAGTATTTT
TRBD2,TRBV5-4,TRBJ2-5,NA,CASSPSTGGEETQYF,TGTGCCAGCAGCCCGTCGACCGGGGGGGAGGAGACCCAGTACTTC
NA,TRBV11-3,TRBJ2-2,NA,CASSLDGGPTGELFF,TGTGCCAGCAGCTTAGACGGGGGACCCACCGGGGAGCTGTTTTTT
NA,TRBV2,TRBJ1-5,NA,CASSARGGAGNQPQHF,TGTGCCAGCAGTGCGCGCGGGGGCGCGGGCAATCAGCCCCAGCATTTT
NA,TRBV28,TRBJ2-7,NA,CASSLLGGAPYEQYF,TGTGCCAGCAGTTTACTGGGGGGCGCCCCCTACGAGCAGTACTTC